These 22 T cell receptor beta chains were sequenced from one sample in a study of T-cell memory formation after mild COVID-19 (dated by TCRdb to the early 2020s). The library was made by 5' RACE. TCRdb shows the sequencer as Illumina NovaSeq 6000. TCRdb passed the public sequencing reads through fastp at Q25 and MiXCR, retaining productive beta sequences. Each entry merges the rows of one CDR3 protein and shows their most common DNA and genes. The sample table contains around 100,000 distinct CDR3 sequences; only one count was recorded for 22% of them. The biggest ten clones account for approximately 41% of the sample. Sequencing was performed on PBMCs or a T cell subset sorted from them (not recorded which). These receptors were collected from a man aged 18 to 30 who had mild COVID-19 (a few samples of this study predate the infection). The sample titles of this study are shuffled in the database, so cell type and time point are left out; the donor was told from shared clones.

A few counts support this clonotype. The V gene is TRBV5-4, the J gene TRBJ2-3; no definite D call. The length of the CDR3 is 15 residues. The V and J ends lost 4 bases and 0 bases respectively, with 12 bases between them. Germline values: CDR1 SGHNT, CDR2 YYREEE (reference sequence). The CDR3 spells CASSQTGQSTDTQYF. The DNA of the CDR3 is TGTGCCAGCAGCCAAACCGGGCAGAGCACAGATACGCAGTATTTT.

This clonotype was observed a few times. The gene calls are TRBV20-1 and TRBJ1-1; D remains ambiguous. This CDR3 has 16 amino acids. Trimming shortened V by 1 base and J by 3 bases, and 18 bases separated the two germline ends. The germline gives CDR1 DFQATT, CDR2 SNEGSKA (reference sequence). The CDR3 sequence: CSARGSLGGIDTEAFF. Written as DNA, the CDR3 is TGCAGTGCTAGAGGATCGTTAGGAGGGATTGACACTGAAGCTTTCTTT.

There are a few counts of this clonotype. This chain links TRBV12-3 or TRBV12-4 with TRBJ2-4; a possible D gene is TRBD1 (5 bases). The CDR3 totals 13 residues. The germline V and J ends were trimmed by 7 bases and 7 bases, with 14 bases remaining between them. The CDR3 here is CASTPAPGNIQYF. The CDR3 nucleotides are TGTGCCAGCACCCCTGCCCCAGGGAACATTCAGTACTTC.

This chain joins TRBV20-1 and TRBJ2-7; D perhaps matches TRBD1 (5 bases). V was shortened by 3 bases and J by 4 bases, with 10 bases between the two germline ends. CDR1 and CDR2 (germline): DFQATT, SNEGSKA (reference sequence). This CDR3 comprises 12 residues. The CDR3 is CSASAGMYEQYF. In DNA form, the CDR3 reads TGCAGTGCTAGTGCAGGGATGTACGAGCAGTACTTC.

The chain couples TRBV11-2 to TRBJ2-3; D is undetermined. V shed 5 bases and J shed 2 bases, with 14 bases lying between them. Germline lookup yields CDR1 SGHAT and CDR2 FQNNGV. CDR3 size: 15 residues. This CDR3 is CASSPDPDSTDTQYF. The CDR3 coding sequence is TGTGCCAGCAGCCCTGATCCAGACTCCACAGATACGCAGTATTTT.

This CDR3 is CASSYGEEAFF. As DNA, the CDR3 is TGTGCCAGCAGTTACGGGGAGGAAGCTTTCTTT. The chain uses TRBV6-5 and TRBJ1-1; D gene unclear. CDR1 is MNHEY, CDR2 SVGAGI, per germline. V lost 2 bases, J lost 8 bases, and 6 bases lay in between. The CDR3 is 11 amino acids.

This clonotype was seen only a few times. This CDR3 reads CASSPPGNYEQYF. In DNA, the CDR3 is TGCGCCAGCAGCCCGCCGGGGAACTACGAGCAGTACTTC. This chain joins TRBV4-1 and TRBJ2-7; weak D call: TRBD2 (5 bases). Germline CDR1 and CDR2: MGHRA and YSYEKL. The CDR3 extends over 13 amino acids. V was trimmed by 4 bases and J by 3 bases, leaving 10 bases between them.

This clonotype was counted between two and nine times. This rearrangement joins TRBV6-2 or TRBV6-3 to TRBJ2-5; no clear D. The V and J ends lost 0 bases and 3 bases respectively, with 5 bases between them. The germline CDR1 and CDR2 sequences are MNHEY and SVGEGT. This CDR3 contains 13 residues. The CDR3 loop is CASSYSAEETQYF. In nucleotides, the CDR3 is TGTGCCAGCAGTTACTCTGCGGAAGAGACCCAGTACTTC.

This clonotype was found a few times. The DNA of the CDR3 is TGCAGCGTTGAATACCTTGAGGACAGGGGCGCAGATACGCAGTATTTT. It codes for CSVEYLEDRGADTQYF. The J gene is TRBJ2-3, the V gene TRBV29-1; 9 nucleotides line up with TRBD1. This CDR3 comprises 16 residues. V shed 2 bases, J shed 4 bases, and the junction held 10 bases outside the gene matches. Per germline, CDR1 SQVTM and CDR2 ANQGSEA.

A few counts support this clonotype. The chain combines TRBV3-1 with TRBJ2-1, with a tentative D call TRBD2 (7 bases). The ends were cut back, 0 bases at V and 3 bases at J, with 12 bases in the middle. Germline CDR1 reads LGHDT; CDR2 reads YNNKEL (reference sequence). This CDR3 region has 16 residues. The CDR3 sequence: CASSQERGGLYNEQFF. The DNA of the CDR3 is TGTGCCAGCAGCCAAGAAAGGGGGGGCCTCTACAATGAGCAGTTCTTC.

This clonotype was counted only a few times. V and J are TRBV12-3 or TRBV12-4 and TRBJ1-2; D gene ambiguous. The V and J ends lost 4 bases and 5 bases respectively, with 8 bases between them. CDR3 length: 12 amino acids. In nucleotides, the CDR3 is TGTGCCAGCAGTTCCGGTTGGTATGGCTACACCTTC. Amino acids: CASSSGWYGYTF.

A note on this clonotype: Sequence at one end of the junction differs from germline and may be a read error. The chain couples TRBV6-4 to TRBJ1-5, with 9 bases lining up with TRBD1. Germline V gene data show CDR1 as MRHNA and CDR2 as SNTAGT. CDR3 size: 15 residues. CDR3 coding DNA: TGTGCCAGCAGTTCGGGACAGGGTAACGATCAGCCCAAGCATTTT. It encodes CASSSGQGNDQPKHF.

This clonotype was found a few times. The chain's CDR3 is CASSLGGKNSPLHF. The CDR3 DNA is TGTGCCAGCAGCTTGGGGGGCAAGAATTCACCCCTCCACTTT. The J gene is TRBJ1-6, the V gene TRBV7-2; D might be TRBD1 (6 bases). The V end was cut by 3 bases, the J end by 7 bases, with 10 bases between. The CDR3 has 14 residues. From germline, CDR1 is SGHTA and CDR2 FQGNSA.

This clonotype was counted a few times. V and J are TRBV7-2 and TRBJ2-4; tentatively, D is TRBD2 (5 bases). This CDR3 contains 18 residues. The V gene's germline CDR1 is SGHTA and CDR2 FQGNSA. Trimming left V 5 bases short and J 1 base short, with 21 bases between. CDR3 loop: CASSPMGYTGWAKNIQYF. The CDR3 DNA reads TGTGCCAGCAGCCCCATGGGGTATACGGGGTGGGCCAAAAACATTCAGTACTTC.

In this sample, this clonotype turned up a few times. The J gene is TRBJ2-5, the V gene TRBV7-9; no clear D. The CDR3 sequence is 13 residues long. The V end lost 3 bases, the J end lost 4 bases, and 9 bases lay between the germline ends. The germline gives CDR1 SEHNR, CDR2 FQNEAQ (reference sequence). The CDR3 loop is CASSFPHSETQYF. DNA for the CDR3: TGTGCCAGCAGCTTCCCGCATTCAGAGACCCAGTACTTC.

V usage is TRBV4-1 and J usage is TRBJ2-5; 12 nucleotides agree with TRBD2. V was pared by 1 base and J by 0 bases, with 3 bases of the junction left unmatched. CDR1 and CDR2 (germline): MGHRA, YSYEKL. The CDR3 extends over 17 amino acids. As DNA, the CDR3 is TGCGCCAGCAGCCAAGGGACTAGCGGGGAGTACCAAGAGACCCAGTACTTC. Its protein is CASSQGTSGEYQETQYF.

This chain connects TRBV7-9 to TRBJ2-3; D is perhaps TRBD2 (5 bases). CDR1 is SEHNR, CDR2 FQNEAQ, per germline (reference sequence). V lost 4 bases, J lost 4 bases, and 12 bases lay in between. The CDR3 totals 14 residues. CDR3 sequence (DNA): TGTGCCAGCAGCTCCCACCCAGCGGCAGATACGCAGTATTTT. Protein sequence: CASSSHPAADTQYF.

The gene calls are TRBV12-3 or TRBV12-4 and TRBJ1-3; D remains unclear. The CDR3 spans 14 residues. Trimming removed 5 bases at V and 4 bases at J, with 12 bases between. The CDR3 spells CASSIPGGGNTIYF. In DNA form, the CDR3 reads TGTGCCAGCAGTATTCCGGGTGGGGGAAACACCATATATTTT.

The chain has TRBV4-3 and TRBJ2-2; D not resolved. The length of the CDR3 is 14 residues. The ends were cut back, 0 bases at V and 10 bases at J, with 12 bases in the middle. Germline V gene data show CDR1 as LGHNA and CDR2 as YSLEER. CDR3 amino acids: CASSQDTAWKELFF. The DNA for the CDR3 is TGCGCCAGCAGCCAAGATACGGCGTGGAAGGAGCTGTTTTTT.

The V gene is TRBV11-2, the J gene TRBJ2-7; perhaps TRBD1 as D (5 bases). Germline lookup yields CDR1 SGHAT and CDR2 FQNNGV. The V end was cut by 4 bases, the J end by 6 bases, with 16 bases between. The CDR3 consists of 14 residues. This chain's CDR3 is CASSSLDSSVEQYV. The CDR3 DNA follows: TGTGCCAGCAGCTCCTTAGACAGCTCTGTCGAGCAGTACGTC.

This CDR3 reads CASSQDLGVLREQFF. CDR3 in DNA: TGTGCCAGCAGCCAAGATCTCGGGGTACTACGGGAGCAGTTCTTC. The chain joins TRBV4-2 to TRBJ2-1; possibly TRBD2 for D (5 bases). CDR3 length equals 15 residues. Germline assignment: CDR1 LGHNA and CDR2 YNFKEQ. Trimming shortened V by 0 bases and J by 10 bases, and 16 bases separated the two germline ends.

The gene calls are TRBV9 and TRBJ2-7; D ambiguous. Germline V lookup: CDR1 SGDLS, CDR2 YYNGEE. Trimming took 0 bases from V and 5 from J, leaving 6 bases between them. This CDR3 spans 12 amino acids. This chain's CDR3 is CASSVGSDEQYF. CDR3 DNA: TGTGCCAGCAGCGTAGGGTCGGACGAGCAGTACTTC.